This TCR beta chain was profiled in a study of technical replicates of blood from a few donors. Sequencing used immunoSEQ multiplex PCR; TCRdb keeps in-frame clones, though not all of them. Counted here are about 100,000 clones, roughly 95% occurring once; the ten biggest clones make up over 0.2%. This CDR3 has 14 residues. Germline V CDR1 and CDR2: MGHRA, YSYEKL. The V and J ends lost 4 bases and 7 bases respectively, with 16 bases between them. The receptor was derived from a human donor in good health. The sequenced sample consisted of T cells isolated from PBMCs. The chain carries TRBV4-1 and TRBJ1-2; D remains unclear. CDR3 in DNA: TGCGCCAGCAGCCCGCCTGGGAGGGAACGTGGCTACACCTTC. Its protein is CASSPPGRERGYTF.